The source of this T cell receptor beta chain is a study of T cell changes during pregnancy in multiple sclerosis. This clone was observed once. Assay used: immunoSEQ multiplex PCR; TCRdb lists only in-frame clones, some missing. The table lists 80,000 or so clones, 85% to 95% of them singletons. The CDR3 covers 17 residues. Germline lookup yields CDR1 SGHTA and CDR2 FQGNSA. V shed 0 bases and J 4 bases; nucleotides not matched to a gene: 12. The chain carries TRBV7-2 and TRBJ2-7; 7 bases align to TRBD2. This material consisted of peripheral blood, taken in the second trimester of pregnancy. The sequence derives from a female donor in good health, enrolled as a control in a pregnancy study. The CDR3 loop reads CASSLALGLDSWYEQYF. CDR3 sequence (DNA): TGTGCCAGCAGCTTAGCACTCGGACTAGACTCATGGTACGAGCAGTACTTC.